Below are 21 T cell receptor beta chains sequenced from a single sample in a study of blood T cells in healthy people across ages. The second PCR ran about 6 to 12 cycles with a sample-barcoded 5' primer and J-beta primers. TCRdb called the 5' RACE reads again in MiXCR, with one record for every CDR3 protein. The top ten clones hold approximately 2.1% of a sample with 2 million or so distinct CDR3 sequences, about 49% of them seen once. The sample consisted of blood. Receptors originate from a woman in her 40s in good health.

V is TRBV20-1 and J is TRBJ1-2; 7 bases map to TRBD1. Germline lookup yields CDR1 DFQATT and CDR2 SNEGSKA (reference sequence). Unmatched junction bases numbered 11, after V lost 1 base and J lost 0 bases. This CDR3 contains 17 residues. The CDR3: CSARAWDRGIPNYGYTF. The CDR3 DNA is TGCAGTGCTAGAGCTTGGGACAGAGGGATTCCTAACTATGGCTACACCTTC.

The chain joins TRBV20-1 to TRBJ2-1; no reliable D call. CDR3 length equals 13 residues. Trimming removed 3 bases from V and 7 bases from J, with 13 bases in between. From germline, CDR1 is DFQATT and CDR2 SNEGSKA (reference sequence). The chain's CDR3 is CSARGPRRNEQFF. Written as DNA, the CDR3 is TGCAGTGCTAGGGGCCCCCGAAGGAATGAGCAGTTCTTC.

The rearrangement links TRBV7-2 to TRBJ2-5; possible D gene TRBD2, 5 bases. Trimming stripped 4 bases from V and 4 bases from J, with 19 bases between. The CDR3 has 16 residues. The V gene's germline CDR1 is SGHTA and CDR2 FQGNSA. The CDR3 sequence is CASSSPGLPSRETQYF. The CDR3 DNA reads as TGTGCCAGCAGCTCGCCCGGACTTCCGAGCAGAGAGACCCAGTACTTC.

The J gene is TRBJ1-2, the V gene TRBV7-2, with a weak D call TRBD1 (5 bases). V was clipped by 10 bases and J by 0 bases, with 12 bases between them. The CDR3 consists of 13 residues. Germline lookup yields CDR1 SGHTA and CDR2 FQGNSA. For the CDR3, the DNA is TGTGCCACCCGCAGGGAGACTAACTATGGCTACACCTTC. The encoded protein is CATRRETNYGYTF.

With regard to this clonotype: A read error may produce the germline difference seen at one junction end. The CDR3 DNA reads TGCAGTGCTCAGGTGCCGAGGGTAGGGGCCACAGATGCGCAGTATTTT. Translation gives CSAQVPRVGATDAQYF. The chain combines TRBV20-1 with TRBJ2-3; D might be TRBD1 or TRBD2, each matching 5 bases. Germline CDR1 and CDR2: DFQATT and SNEGSKA (reference sequence). This CDR3 has 16 amino acids.

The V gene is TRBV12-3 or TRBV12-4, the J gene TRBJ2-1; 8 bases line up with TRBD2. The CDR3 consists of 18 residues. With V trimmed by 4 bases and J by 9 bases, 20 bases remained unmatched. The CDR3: CASSSNLGSGGTRGEQFF. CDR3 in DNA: TGTGCCAGCAGTTCAAATCTTGGGTCGGGGGGGACGAGGGGTGAGCAGTTCTTC.

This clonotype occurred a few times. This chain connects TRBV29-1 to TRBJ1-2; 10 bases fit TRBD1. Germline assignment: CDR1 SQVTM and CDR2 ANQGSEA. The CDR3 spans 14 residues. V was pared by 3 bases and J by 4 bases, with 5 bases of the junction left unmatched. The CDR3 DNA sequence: TGCAGCGTTGACGGGACAGGGGATGTCTATGGCTACACCTTC. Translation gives CSVDGTGDVYGYTF.

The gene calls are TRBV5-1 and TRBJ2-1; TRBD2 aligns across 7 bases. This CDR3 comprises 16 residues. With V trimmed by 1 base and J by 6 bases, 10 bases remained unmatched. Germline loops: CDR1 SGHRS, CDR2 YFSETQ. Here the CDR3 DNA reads TGCGCCAGCAGCTTGTCTCGGCGGGGGATGGGCAATGAGCAGTTCTTC. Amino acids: CASSLSRRGMGNEQFF.

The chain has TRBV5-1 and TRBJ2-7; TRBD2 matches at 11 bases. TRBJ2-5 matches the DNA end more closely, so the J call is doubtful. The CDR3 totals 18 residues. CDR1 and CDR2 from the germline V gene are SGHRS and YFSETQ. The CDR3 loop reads CASSQLTSGALTGGTQYF. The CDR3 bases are TGCGCCAGCAGCCAACTGACTAGCGGGGCCCTAACGGGAGGGACCCAGTACTTC.

The CDR3 DNA reads as TGTGCCAGCTCACCAGGGGGCGAAAACAATGAGCAGTTCTTC. The encoded protein is CASSPGGENNEQFF. This rearrangement joins TRBV18 to TRBJ2-1, with TRBD1 as a possible D gene (6 bases). This CDR3 is built from 14 residues. Trimming removed 2 bases at V and 5 bases at J, with 10 bases between. CDR1 is KGHSH, CDR2 LQKENI, per germline.

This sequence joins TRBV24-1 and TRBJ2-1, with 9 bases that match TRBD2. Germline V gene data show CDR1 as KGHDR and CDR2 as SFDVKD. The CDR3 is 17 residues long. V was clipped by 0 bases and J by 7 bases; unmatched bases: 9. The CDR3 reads CATSDLGASGVRNEQFF. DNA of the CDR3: TGTGCCACCAGTGATTTGGGGGCTAGCGGGGTGAGGAATGAGCAGTTCTTC.

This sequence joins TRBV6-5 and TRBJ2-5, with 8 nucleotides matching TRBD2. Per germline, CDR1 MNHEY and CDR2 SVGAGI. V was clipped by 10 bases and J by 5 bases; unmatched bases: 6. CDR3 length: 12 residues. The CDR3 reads CATVSGAETQYF. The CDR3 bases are TGTGCCACTGTTAGCGGGGCTGAGACCCAGTACTTC.

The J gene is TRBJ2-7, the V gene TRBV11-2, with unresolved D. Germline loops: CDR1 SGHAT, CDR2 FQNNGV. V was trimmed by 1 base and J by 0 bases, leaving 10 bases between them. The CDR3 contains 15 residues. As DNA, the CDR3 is TGTGCCAGCAGCTTAGGGTCCAGCCACTCCTACGAGCAGTACTTC. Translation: CASSLGSSHSYEQYF. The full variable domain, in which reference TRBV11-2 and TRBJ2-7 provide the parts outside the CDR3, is EAGVAQSPRYKIIEKRQSVAFWCNPISGHATLYWYQQILGQGPKLLIQFQNNGVVDDSQLPKDRFSAERLKGVDSTLKIQPAKLEDSAVYLCASSLGSSHSYEQYFGPGTRLTVT.

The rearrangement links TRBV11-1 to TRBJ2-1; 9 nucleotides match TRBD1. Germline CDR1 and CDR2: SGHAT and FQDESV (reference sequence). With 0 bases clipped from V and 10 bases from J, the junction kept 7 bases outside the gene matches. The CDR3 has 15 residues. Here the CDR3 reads CASSLAGTGLREQFF. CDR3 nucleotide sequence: TGTGCCAGCAGCTTAGCCGGGACAGGGCTTCGGGAGCAGTTCTTC.

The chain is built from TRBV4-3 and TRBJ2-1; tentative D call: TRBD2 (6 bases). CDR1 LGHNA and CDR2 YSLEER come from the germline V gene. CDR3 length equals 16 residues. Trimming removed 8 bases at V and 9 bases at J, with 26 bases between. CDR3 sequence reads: CASALDAGPLGGEQFF. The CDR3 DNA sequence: TGCGCCAGCGCCTTAGACGCGGGGCCGTTGGGGGGTGAGCAGTTCTTC.

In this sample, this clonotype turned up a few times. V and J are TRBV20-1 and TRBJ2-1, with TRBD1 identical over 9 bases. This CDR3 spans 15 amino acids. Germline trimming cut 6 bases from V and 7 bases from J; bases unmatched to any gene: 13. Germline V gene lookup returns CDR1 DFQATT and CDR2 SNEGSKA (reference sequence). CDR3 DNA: TGCAGTGCACCACAAAGGACAGGGGTTTGGAATGAGCAGTTCTTC. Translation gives CSAPQRTGVWNEQFF.

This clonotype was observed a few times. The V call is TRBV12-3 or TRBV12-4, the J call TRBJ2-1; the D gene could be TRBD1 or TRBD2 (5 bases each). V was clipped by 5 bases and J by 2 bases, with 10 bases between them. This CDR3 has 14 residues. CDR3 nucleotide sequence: TGTGCCAGCAGTATGGGGGTTACCTACAATGAGCAGTTCTTC. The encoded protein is CASSMGVTYNEQFF.

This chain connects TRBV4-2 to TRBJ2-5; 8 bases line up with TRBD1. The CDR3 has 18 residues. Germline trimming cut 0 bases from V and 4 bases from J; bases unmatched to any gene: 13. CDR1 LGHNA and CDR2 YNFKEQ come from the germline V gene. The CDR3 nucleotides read TGTGCCAGCAGCCAAGATCTTAGCGCAGGGGGCAATGGAGAGACCCAGTACTTC. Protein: CASSQDLSAGGNGETQYF.

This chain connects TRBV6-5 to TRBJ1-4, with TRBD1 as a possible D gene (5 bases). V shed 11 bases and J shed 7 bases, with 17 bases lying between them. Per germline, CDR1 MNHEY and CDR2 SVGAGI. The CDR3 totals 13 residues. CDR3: CAWAGTYFEKLFF. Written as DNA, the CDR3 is TGTGCCTGGGCCGGGACTTACTTTGAAAAACTGTTTTTT.

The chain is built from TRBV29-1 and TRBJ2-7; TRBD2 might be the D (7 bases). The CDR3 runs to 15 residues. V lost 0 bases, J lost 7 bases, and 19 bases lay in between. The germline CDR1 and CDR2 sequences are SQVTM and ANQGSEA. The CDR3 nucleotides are TGCAGCGTTGAAGATATGGGGGGGGGCCTTGGAGAGCAGTACTTC. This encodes CSVEDMGGGLGEQYF.

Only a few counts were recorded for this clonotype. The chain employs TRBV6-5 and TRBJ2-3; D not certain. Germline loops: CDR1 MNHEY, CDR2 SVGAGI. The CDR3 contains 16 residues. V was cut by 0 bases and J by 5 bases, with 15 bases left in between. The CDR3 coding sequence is TGTGCCAGCAGTTACTCGATATTAACACTCGGAGATACGCAGTATTTT. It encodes CASSYSILTLGDTQYF.